The 4 T cell receptor beta chains in this list originate from one sample, sequenced in a study of vaccination and CD4 T cells after COVID-19. Regarding treatment: roughly 11-day PBMC culture with coronavirus spike peptide pools or control peptides (ViraFEST assay). These receptors have no identified antigens. An Oncomine TCR Beta short-read assay was used to sequence the DNA from cultured CD4+ T cells. MiXCR was run by TCRdb on the PCR reads, yielding one entry per CDR3 protein. Of 10,000 or so distinct CDR3 sequences in the sample, less than 60% were seen once. Material for sequencing was CD4+ T cells from blood, cultured in vitro. Receptor source: a human donor who had recovered from COVID-19.

CDR3 sequence reads: CASRRDREANYGYTF. In DNA, the CDR3 is TGTGCCAGCAGAAGAGACAGGGAAGCTAACTATGGCTACACCTTC. The chain combines TRBV6-1 with TRBJ1-2, with 7 bases that match TRBD1. With V trimmed by 6 bases and J by 0 bases, 7 bases remained unmatched. Germline CDR1 is MNHNS and CDR2 is SASEGT. This CDR3 has 15 residues.

The rearrangement uses TRBV7-8 and TRBJ2-7; 14 positions agree with TRBD2. The CDR3 spans 16 residues. Germline V gives CDR1 SGHVS, CDR2 FQNEAQ. V lost 1 base, J lost 3 bases, and 2 bases stayed unmatched. CDR3 DNA: TGTGCCAGCAGCTTAGTTGGACTAGCGGGGGGCTACGAGCAGTACTTC. It encodes CASSLVGLAGGYEQYF.

The rearrangement links TRBV4-1 to TRBJ2-2; tentatively, D is TRBD1 or TRBD2 (6 bases each). V dropped 8 bases and J dropped 2 bases, with 18 bases sitting between them. The length of the CDR3 is 16 residues. The germline V gene encodes CDR1 MGHRA and CDR2 YSYEKL. CDR3 protein: CASRRMGGGNTGELFF. The CDR3 DNA reads TGCGCCAGCCGCAGAATGGGGGGCGGAAACACCGGGGAGCTGTTTTTT.

This chain connects TRBV7-6 to TRBJ2-5; 7 bases are shared with TRBD2. This CDR3 is built from 15 residues. V was clipped by 6 bases and J by 2 bases; unmatched bases: 9. CDR1 and CDR2 (germline): SGHVS, FNYEAQ. The CDR3 nucleotides read TGTGCCAGCAGTACTTGGGGTAGCGGGCAAGAGACCCAGTACTTC. Translated, it gives CASSTWGSGQETQYF.